This T cell receptor beta chain was sequenced during a study of cytotoxic CD8 clonotypes in ibrutinib-treated CLL. Clones were sequenced by immunoSEQ multiplex PCR, and TCRdb holds only the in-frame ones, with some missing. Altogether roughly 300,000 clones are present, roughly 76% being singletons, with the ten largest covering around 5.3%. Specimen: PBMCs, collected at disease progression, from a patient treated with ibrutinib. The TCR sequence derives from a human donor with chronic lymphocytic leukemia.

The CDR3, as DNA: TGCGCCAGCAGCTTGGGGGTTAGCGGCTACGAGCAGTACTTC. Encoded protein: CASSLGVSGYEQYF. The chain recombines TRBV5-1 with TRBJ2-7; D is perhaps TRBD2 (6 bases). Trimming left V 0 bases short and J 3 bases short, with 10 bases between. Germline CDR1 SGHRS, CDR2 YFSETQ. The CDR3 has 14 residues.